The present T cell receptor beta chain was sequenced within a study of blood T cell repertoires in COVID-19. Study at large: Material from acute and convalescent COVID-19 was sourced from the United States, Italy and Spain. PBMCs, B-cell-depleted T cells, or T cells were the source of the cDNA or gDNA that made up the material.

A Seattle source enrolled patients during active infection and followed them longitudinally. In the original analysis: Nucleated cell counts were estimated from reference gene primer amplification. The protocol was immunoSEQ multiplex PCR, while the TCRdb copy is restricted to in-frame clones and leaves out a portion. From that table come the V and J calls and clone size; the DNA was used to work out D and trimming. The sample has about 89,000 clones, about four fifths seen once. The source of this sequence is an older man with COVID-19, enrolled during active disease. What was sequenced was peripheral blood.

The CDR3 sequence: CASSTFDRSDEAFF. CDR3 DNA: TGTGCCAGTAGTACTTTTGACAGGTCCGACGAAGCTTTCTTT. The genes are TRBV19 and TRBJ1-1, with D tentatively TRBD1 (6 bases). The germline V gene has CDR1 LNHDA and CDR2 SQIVND (reference sequence). Trimming removed 4 bases at V and 8 bases at J, with 17 bases between. The CDR3 is 14 amino acids.